This is a list of T cell receptor beta chains from one sample in a study of T-cell memory formation after mild COVID-19. One entry per CDR3 protein results from TCRdb running MiXCR on the 5' RACE reads. The table records about 560,000 distinct CDR3 sequences, about 22% of them present only once. The material sequenced was PBMCs or a T cell subset sorted from them (not recorded which). The source is an adult woman who had mild COVID-19 (a few samples of this study predate the infection). Cell type and time point are not known. CDR3s include the opening cysteine and the closing phenylalanine or tryptophan. A D gene is named only where the DNA matches it firmly. The listing skips clone size in some rows; elsewhere it reads once, few, many or a size class.

clone_size	v_call	j_call	d_call	cdr3_nt	cdr3_aa
few	TRBV7-9	TRBJ1-2	.	TGTGCCAGCAGCTTAGGACAGGCGAGAGCTAACTATGGCTACACCTTC	CASSLGQARANYGYTF
once	TRBV29-1	TRBJ2-7	.	TGCAGCGTTCAGGGGACCCAAAAAGACCCCTACGAGCAGTACTTC	CSVQGTQKDPYEQYF
.	TRBV7-9	TRBJ1-2	TRBD1	TGTGCCGGCAGCTTAAACAGGGGGCTCGACTATGGCTACACCTTC	CAGSLNRGLDYGYTF
.	TRBV7-8	TRBJ2-3	.	TGTGCCGGAGGGCCGGGCGGAACAGATACGCAGTATTTT	CAGGPGGTDTQYF
few	TRBV9	TRBJ1-1	.	TGTGCCAGCAGCCAAGGGTCTGGGTACATGAACACTGAAGCTTTCTTT	CASSQGSGYMNTEAFF
few	TRBV5-6	TRBJ2-2	.	TGTGCCAGCAGCTTAAAGGGACTTACCAACACCGGGGAGCTGTTTTTT	CASSLKGLTNTGELFF
few	TRBV9	TRBJ1-3	.	TGTGCCAGCAGCGTAACGCCGATTCCGGTCTCTGGAAACACCATATATTTT	CASSVTPIPVSGNTIYF
once	TRBV6-2/TRBV6-3	TRBJ1-2	.	TGTGCCAGCAGTTACTACGGACTTAGAGGCTACACCTTC	CASSYYGLRGYTF
.	TRBV2	TRBJ1-5	.	TGTGCCAGCGCTGCCGAAACCAATCAGCCCCAGCATTTT	CASAAETNQPQHF
many	TRBV5-5	TRBJ2-1	.	TGTGCCAGCAGCTTGCAACGGAGCTCCTACAATGAGCAGTTCTTC	CASSLQRSSYNEQFF
few	TRBV7-9	TRBJ2-5	.	TGTGCCAGCAGCTTAGGGTCGGCAGGGGTTCCCCAAGAGACCCAGTACTTC	CASSLGSAGVPQETQYF
.	TRBV3-1	TRBJ2-3	.	TGTGCCAGCAGCCACGCGATCGACCTTACCACAGATACGCAGTATTTT	CASSHAIDLTTDTQYF
.	TRBV20-1	TRBJ2-1	TRBD1	TGCAGTGCTAGAACCGGCGGGACAGGGGTTTCTCATTTCCCCTACAATGAGCAGTTCTTC	CSARTGGTGVSHFPYNEQFF
few	TRBV5-6	TRBJ1-2	TRBD1	TGTGCCAGCAGCCGAGTTCGGACAGGGGTGCATTTC	CASSRVRTGVHF
.	TRBV6-5	TRBJ1-1	.	TGTGCCAGCAGGTTGGGGACTGAAGCTTTCTTT	CASRLGTEAFF
.	TRBV11-3	TRBJ1-2	.	TGTGCCAGCAGCTTGAGCCCTGGGGCGCAGGGTGGCTACACCTTC	CASSLSPGAQGGYTF
few	TRBV6-5	TRBJ2-7	TRBD2	TGTGCCAGCAGTTCGCACGGGACTAGCGGGAGTGGTGAGCAGTACTTC	CASSSHGTSGSGEQYF
.	TRBV5-1	TRBJ2-6	.	TGCGCCAGCAGACGGGGACTGTCTGGGGCCAACGTCCTGATTTTC	CASRRGLSGANVLIF
.	TRBV9	TRBJ2-3	.	TGTGCCAGCAATCCAGCGGAAGGGGCAGATACGCAGTATTTT	CASNPAEGADTQYF
.	TRBV29-1	TRBJ2-7	.	TGCAGCGTCGAGAAGGGCAGGGGTGTCTCCTACGAGCAGTACTTC	CSVEKGRGVSYEQYF
few	TRBV18	TRBJ1-2	TRBD1	TGTGCCAGCTCACGGGACAGCAAAAACTATGGCTACACCTTC	CASSRDSKNYGYTF
.	TRBV5-1	TRBJ2-5	TRBD2	TGCGCCAGCAGCTCGAAATCCGGGACTAGGGAGACCCAGTACTTC	CASSSKSGTRETQYF
few	TRBV7-6	TRBJ2-1	TRBD2	TGTGCCAGCAGCCTTACGGGACTAGCGGGAGCTTTCTACAATGAGCAGTTCTTC	CASSLTGLAGAFYNEQFF
.	TRBV9	TRBJ2-3	.	TGTGCCAGCAGCGTAGGGGCAGGGGGCACAGATACGCAGTATTTT	CASSVGAGGTDTQYF
few	TRBV7-8	TRBJ2-2	.	TGTGCCAGCAGCTTAGTGGCGGGGATGAACACCGGGGAGCTGTTTTTT	CASSLVAGMNTGELFF
few	TRBV7-8	TRBJ1-1	TRBD1	TGTGCCAGCAGCTTCTACTCTAACATGGGACAGGGGGCACGCCGCTCGGCAAACACTGAAGCTTTCTTT	CASSFYSNMGQGARRSANTEAFF
once	TRBV7-9	TRBJ1-4	.	TGTGCCAGCAGCTTGGGCGGACCAACTAATGAAAAACTGTTTTTT	CASSLGGPTNEKLFF
few	TRBV7-2	TRBJ2-3	TRBD2	TGTGCCAGCAGCCTAGCGGCGGGAACAAGCACAGATACGCAGTATTTT	CASSLAAGTSTDTQYF
.	TRBV19	TRBJ2-1	TRBD2	TGTGCCAGTAGTATAGCTGGCGGGGGGGTAGTTGAGCAGTTCTTC	CASSIAGGGVVEQFF
few	TRBV7-2	TRBJ1-2	.	TGTGCCAGCAGCTTACTGGGGGTGATTAACTATGGCTACACCTTC	CASSLLGVINYGYTF
few	TRBV12-5	TRBJ1-5	TRBD1	TGTGCTAGTGGTTTCCAGGGGGGAAATCAGCCCCAGCATTTT	CASGFQGGNQPQHF
many	TRBV12-3/TRBV12-4	TRBJ2-3	.	TGTGCCAGCAGTTTCATAGGCATGCTATCAGCTAGCACAGATACGCAGTATTTT	CASSFIGMLSASTDTQYF
.	TRBV7-9	TRBJ2-5	TRBD1	TGTGCCAGCAGCTTAGGACTCAGACAGGGGGCGAAGGAGGAGACCCAGTACTTC	CASSLGLRQGAKEETQYF
few	TRBV18	TRBJ2-7	TRBD1	TGTGCCAGCTCACCACAGACAGGGGCCCCAGCCCGGTCCTACGAGCAGTACTTC	CASSPQTGAPARSYEQYF
.	TRBV4-1	TRBJ2-7	.	TGCGCCAGCAGCAGTTTTCCGGGACTGGATGTCTACGAGCAGTACTTC	CASSSFPGLDVYEQYF
few	TRBV2	TRBJ2-7	.	TGTGCCAGCAGTGAAGTACTCTTCGGGTCCTACGAGCAGTACTTC	CASSEVLFGSYEQYF
.	TRBV9	TRBJ1-4	TRBD1	TGTGCCAGCAGCGTAGGACAGGGAGAAAAACTGTTTTTT	CASSVGQGEKLFF
few	TRBV6-6	TRBJ2-7	TRBD1	TGTGCCAGCAGTTACTCACCTAGACAGGGAGTAGGGAGCGAGCAGTACTTC	CASSYSPRQGVGSEQYF
.	TRBV19	TRBJ2-1	TRBD2	TGTGCCAGTAGTATAATAGCGGGAGAGCTAAATGAGCAGTTCTTC	CASSIIAGELNEQFF
few	TRBV5-1	TRBJ2-2	TRBD2	TGCGCCAGCATGGGGACTAGCGGGTTTTTCACCGGGGAGCTGTTTTTT	CASMGTSGFFTGELFF
.	TRBV7-9	TRBJ1-1	.	TGTGCCAGCAGCTTAGGAATCGGTCGGGACACTGAAGCTTTCTTT	CASSLGIGRDTEAFF
few	TRBV7-2	TRBJ1-2	.	TGTGCCAGCAGCCTCACCCCGGGGGGTCGTAACTATGGCTACACCTTC	CASSLTPGGRNYGYTF
few	TRBV6-5	TRBJ2-3	TRBD2	TGTGCCAGCAGTTTATCCCGGGGAGGGAGAGTTACAGATACGCAGTATTTT	CASSLSRGGRVTDTQYF
.	TRBV5-6	TRBJ2-1	.	TGTGCCAGCAGCTTGGTGGGTTATGGGGGGGCCTCCTACAATGAGCAGTTCTTC	CASSLVGYGGASYNEQFF
few	TRBV7-9	TRBJ2-7	TRBD2	TGTGCCAGCAGCCGAAGCGGGGCCCCCTTGCAGCAGTACTTC	CASSRSGAPLQQYF
.	TRBV2	TRBJ1-1	.	TGTGCCAGCAGACATACAAGGAAGGAGCCTAAGAACACTGAAGCTTTCTTT	CASRHTRKEPKNTEAFF
.	TRBV11-2	TRBJ2-3	TRBD2	TGTGCCAGCAGCCCTGAGGTGGGACTAGCGGGAAGGACTGATACGCAGTATTTT	CASSPEVGLAGRTDTQYF
few	TRBV7-6	TRBJ2-7	TRBD1	TGTGCCAGCAGCTTGACAGGGGCGATCTACGAGCAGTACTTC	CASSLTGAIYEQYF
.	TRBV6-5	TRBJ1-1	TRBD1	TGTGCCAGCAGTTACTCGGACAGGGCGAACACTGAAGCTTTCTTT	CASSYSDRANTEAFF
.	TRBV7-9	TRBJ2-1	.	TGTGCCAGCAGCTGGACGCGACGGGAGACCTACAATGAGCAGTTCTTC	CASSWTRRETYNEQFF
.	TRBV6-2/TRBV6-3	TRBJ1-5	TRBD1	TGTGCCAGCAGTATAGACAGGGAGAGGCCCCAGCATTTT	CASSIDRERPQHF